This T cell receptor beta chain was identified in a study of shared clonotypes between healthy human individuals. Across the whole study: Every donor yielded three CD4 naive, three CD4 memory, two CD8 naive and one CD8 memory plate.

How the authors handled the data: ImmunoSEQ gave junction-only sequences without quality scores, so filtering differed. Profiling relied on immunoSEQ multiplex PCR, and the TCRdb table lists in-frame clones only, not all of them. Clonal size and the V and J genes are those of that table, whereas D and trimming came from the DNA. In the table there are fewer than 1.8 million clones, roughly 98.5% of which are singletons. Study-level points and caveats: Sequencing depth was expected to influence donor clonotype sharing. Estimated richness was generally greater in naive than memory subsets.

In the case of this clone: Its target is unknown.

Germline values: CDR1 SGHDN, CDR2 FVKESK. V was shortened by 2 bases and J by 1 base, with 11 bases between the two germline ends. The CDR3 contains 15 residues. The chain recombines TRBV14 with TRBJ1-1; a weak D match, TRBD1 (5 bases). The origin of this receptor is a man between 25 and 39 years old in good health. Source material: naive CD4+ T cells sorted from blood. This sample's subset: CD45RA+ positively selected. CDR3 in DNA: TGTGCCAGCAGCCAACATCCGACAGCGAACACTGAAGCTTTCTTT. Amino acids: CASSQHPTANTEAFF.